This record covers a single T cell receptor (beta chain). The antigen remains unidentified. The trim removed 7 bases at V and 6 bases at J, leaving 11 bases unmatched. The CDR3 runs 15 residues. Germline lookup yields CDR1 MNHEY and CDR2 SMNVEV (reference sequence). This entry comes from a study of CD8+ T cells in alopecia areata. Whole-study results and caveats: For lesional scalp, especially alopecia totalis/universalis, clonality was higher than in normal scalp.

Starting from PBMCs, sorting isolated CD4+ and CD8+ T cells. Sequencing used cDNA as its template, made by extracting RNA and reverse transcribing it. TCRdb keeps only in-frame clones here, not all; method: immunoSEQ multiplex PCR. The sample holds roughly 120,000 clones, 35% to 40% seen once. The sequencing input was CD4+ T cells sorted from blood. V usage is TRBV27 and J usage is TRBJ2-2, with 7 bases aligning to TRBD2. This sequence was found in a human donor with alopecia areata. CDR3 sequence reads: CASTTTGGTAGELFF. CDR3 coding DNA: TGTGCCAGCACCACCACCGGGGGGACTGCCGGGGAGCTGTTTTTT.